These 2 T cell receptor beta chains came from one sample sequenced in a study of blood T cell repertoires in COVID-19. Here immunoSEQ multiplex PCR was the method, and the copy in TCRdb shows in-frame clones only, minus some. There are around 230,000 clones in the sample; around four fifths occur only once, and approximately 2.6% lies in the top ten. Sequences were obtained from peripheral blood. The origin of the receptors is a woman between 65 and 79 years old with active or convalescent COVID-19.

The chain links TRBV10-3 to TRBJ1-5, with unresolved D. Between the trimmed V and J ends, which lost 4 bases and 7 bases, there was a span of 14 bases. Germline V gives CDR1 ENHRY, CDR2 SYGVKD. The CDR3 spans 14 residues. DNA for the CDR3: TGTGCCATCAGTGGACGGGAAGGGTCGCAGCCCCAGCATTTT. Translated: CAISGREGSQPQHF.

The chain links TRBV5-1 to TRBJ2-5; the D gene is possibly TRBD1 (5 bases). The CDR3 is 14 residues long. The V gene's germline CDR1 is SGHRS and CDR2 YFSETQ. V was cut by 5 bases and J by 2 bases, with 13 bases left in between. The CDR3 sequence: CASRGQILQETQYF. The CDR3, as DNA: TGCGCCAGCAGAGGACAAATTCTTCAAGAGACCCAGTACTTC.